This T cell receptor beta chain was captured in a study of T cell clones after liver transplantation. The repertoire was sequenced with immunoSEQ multiplex PCR; TCRdb's copy has only in-frame clones and lacks some. In the table there are some 110,000 clones, less than 95% of which are singletons. The CDR3 totals 16 residues. V lost 5 bases, J lost 3 bases, and 8 bases stayed unmatched. CDR1 and CDR2 (germline): SGHTA, FQGTGA. The receptor comes from a human patient who received a liver transplant. Some T cells here may be from the graft donor. The V call is TRBV7-3, the J call TRBJ2-7; 12 bases are a match to TRBD2. The sequencing here drew on CD4+ T cells from blood, taken 12 months after liver transplant. Here the CDR3 reads CASSQHGTSGYYEQYF. For the CDR3, the DNA is TGTGCCAGCAGCCAACACGGGACTAGCGGGTACTACGAGCAGTACTTC. Filled out from reference TRBV7-3 and TRBJ2-7, the complete variable domain reads GAGVSQTPSNKVTEKGKYVELRCDPISGHTALYWYRQSLGQGPEFLIYFQGTGAADDSGLPNDRFFAVRPEGSVSTLKIQRTERGDSAVYLCASSQHGTSGYYEQYFGPGTRLTVT.